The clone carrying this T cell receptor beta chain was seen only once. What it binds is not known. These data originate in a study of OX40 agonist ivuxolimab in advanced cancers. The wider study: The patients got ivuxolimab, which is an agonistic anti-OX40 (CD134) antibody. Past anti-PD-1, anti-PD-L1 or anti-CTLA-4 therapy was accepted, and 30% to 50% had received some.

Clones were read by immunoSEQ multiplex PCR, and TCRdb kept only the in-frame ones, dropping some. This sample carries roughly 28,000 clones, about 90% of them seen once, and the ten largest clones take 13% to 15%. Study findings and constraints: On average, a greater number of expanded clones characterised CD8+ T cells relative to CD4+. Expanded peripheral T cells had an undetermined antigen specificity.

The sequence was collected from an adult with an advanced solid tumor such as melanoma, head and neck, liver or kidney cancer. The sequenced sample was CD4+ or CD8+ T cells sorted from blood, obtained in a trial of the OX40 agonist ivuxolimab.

The chain's CDR3 is CASSISGFGEQYF. The CDR3 nucleotides read TGTGCCAGTAGTATATCAGGGTTCGGCGAGCAGTACTTC. This chain connects TRBV19 to TRBJ2-7; TRBD1 is a possible D gene (5 bases). Trimming took 2 bases from V and 6 from J, leaving 11 bases between them. Germline V gives CDR1 LNHDA, CDR2 SQIVND (reference sequence). The CDR3 totals 13 residues.